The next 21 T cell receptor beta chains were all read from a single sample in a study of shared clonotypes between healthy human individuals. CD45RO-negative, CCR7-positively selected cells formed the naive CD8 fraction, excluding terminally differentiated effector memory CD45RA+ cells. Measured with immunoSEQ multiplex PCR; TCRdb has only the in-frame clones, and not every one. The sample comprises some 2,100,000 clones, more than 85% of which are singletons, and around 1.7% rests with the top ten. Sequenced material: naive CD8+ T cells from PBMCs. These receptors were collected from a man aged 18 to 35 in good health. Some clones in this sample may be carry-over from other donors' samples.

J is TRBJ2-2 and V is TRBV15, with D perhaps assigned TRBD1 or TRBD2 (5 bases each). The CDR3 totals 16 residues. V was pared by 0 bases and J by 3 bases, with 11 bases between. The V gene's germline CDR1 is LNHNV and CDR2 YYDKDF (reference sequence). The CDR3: CATSRDEGSDTGELFF. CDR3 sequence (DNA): TGTGCCACCAGCAGAGATGAGGGGTCGGACACCGGGGAGCTGTTTTTT. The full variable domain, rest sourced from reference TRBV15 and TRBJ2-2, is DAMVIQNPRYQVTQFGKPVTLSCSQTLNHNVMYWYQQKSSQAPKLLFHYYDKDFNNEADTPDNFQSRRPNTSFCFLDIRSPGLGDTAMYLCATSRDEGSDTGELFFGEGSRLTVL.

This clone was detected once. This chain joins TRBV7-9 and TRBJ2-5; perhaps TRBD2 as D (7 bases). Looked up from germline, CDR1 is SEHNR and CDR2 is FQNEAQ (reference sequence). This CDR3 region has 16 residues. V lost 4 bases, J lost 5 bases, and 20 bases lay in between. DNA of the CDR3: TGTGCCAGCAGCTCAATTGCCCCCGGGGGGCTTGAGACCCAGTACTTC. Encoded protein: CASSSIAPGGLETQYF. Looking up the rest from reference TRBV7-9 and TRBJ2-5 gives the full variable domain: DTGVSQNPRHKITKRGQNVTFRCDPISEHNRLYWYRQTLGQGPEFLTYFQNEAQLEKSRLLSDRFSAERPKGSFSTLEIQRTEQGDSAMYLCASSSIAPGGLETQYFGPGTRLLVL.

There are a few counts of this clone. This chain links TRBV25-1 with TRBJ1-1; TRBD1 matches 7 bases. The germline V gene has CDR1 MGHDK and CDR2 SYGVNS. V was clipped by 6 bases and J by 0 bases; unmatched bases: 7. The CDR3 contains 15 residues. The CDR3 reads CASRARDSMNTEAFF. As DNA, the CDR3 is TGTGCCAGCAGGGCCCGGGACAGCATGAACACTGAAGCTTTCTTT.

The CDR3 nucleotides are TGTGCCAGCAGCCCCGGGGACAGCTCTCGGGAGCAGTACTTC. Its translation: CASSPGDSSREQYF. The rearrangement joins TRBV13 to TRBJ2-7, with TRBD1 identical over 7 bases. CDR3 length equals 14 residues. Unmatched junction bases numbered 11, after V lost 5 bases and J lost 7 bases. Germline CDR1 reads PRHDT; CDR2 reads FYEKMQ (reference sequence).

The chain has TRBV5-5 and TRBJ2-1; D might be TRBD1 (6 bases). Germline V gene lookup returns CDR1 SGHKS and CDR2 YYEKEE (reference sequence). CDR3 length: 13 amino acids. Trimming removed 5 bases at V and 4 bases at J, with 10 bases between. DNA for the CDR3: TGTGCCAGCAGAAGGACAGAGTACAATGAGCAGTTCTTC. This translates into CASRRTEYNEQFF.

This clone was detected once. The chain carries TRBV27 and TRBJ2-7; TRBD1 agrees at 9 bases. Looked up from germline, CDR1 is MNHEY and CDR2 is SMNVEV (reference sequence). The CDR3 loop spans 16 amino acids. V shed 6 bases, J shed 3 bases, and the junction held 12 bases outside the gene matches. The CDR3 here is CASSLGGTGLSYEQYF. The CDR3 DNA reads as TGTGCCAGCAGCCTTGGGGGGACAGGGCTTAGCTACGAGCAGTACTTC.

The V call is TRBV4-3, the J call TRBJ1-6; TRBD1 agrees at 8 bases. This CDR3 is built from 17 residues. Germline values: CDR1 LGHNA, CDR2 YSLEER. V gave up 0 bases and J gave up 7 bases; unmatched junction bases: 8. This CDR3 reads CASSQDLRGLRNSPLHF. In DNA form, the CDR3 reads TGCGCCAGCAGCCAAGATCTCAGGGGGCTAAGGAATTCACCCCTCCACTTT.

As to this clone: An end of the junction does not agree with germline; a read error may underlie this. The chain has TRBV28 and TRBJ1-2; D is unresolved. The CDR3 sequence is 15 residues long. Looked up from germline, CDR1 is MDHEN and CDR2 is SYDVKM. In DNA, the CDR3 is TGTGCCACCAGTTCCCATGATGAGGGTTCTTATGGCTACACCTTC. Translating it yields CATSSHDEGSYGYTF.

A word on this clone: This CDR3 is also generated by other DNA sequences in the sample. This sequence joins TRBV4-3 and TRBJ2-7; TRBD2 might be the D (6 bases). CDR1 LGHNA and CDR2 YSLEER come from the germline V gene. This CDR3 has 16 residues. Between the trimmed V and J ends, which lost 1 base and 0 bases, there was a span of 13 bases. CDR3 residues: CASSQGLAGSSYEQYF. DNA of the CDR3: TGCGCCAGCAGCCAAGGTCTTGCGGGGAGCTCCTACGAGCAGTACTTC.

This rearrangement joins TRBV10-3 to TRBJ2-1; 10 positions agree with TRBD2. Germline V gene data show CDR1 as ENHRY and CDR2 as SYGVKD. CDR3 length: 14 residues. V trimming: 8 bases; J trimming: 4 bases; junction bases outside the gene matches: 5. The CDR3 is CAIQTSGPYNEQFF. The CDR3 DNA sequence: TGTGCCATCCAGACTAGCGGGCCTTACAATGAGCAGTTCTTC.

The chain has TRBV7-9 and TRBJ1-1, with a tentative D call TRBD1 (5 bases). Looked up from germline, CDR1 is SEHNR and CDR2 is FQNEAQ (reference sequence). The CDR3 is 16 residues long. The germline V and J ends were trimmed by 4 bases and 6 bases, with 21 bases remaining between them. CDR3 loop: CASSWRDAHSRSEAFF. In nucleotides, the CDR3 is TGTGCCAGCAGCTGGAGGGACGCCCATTCGAGGTCTGAAGCTTTCTTT.

The CDR3 loop reads CASSLDRSPGYTF. The CDR3 region has the DNA TGTGCCAGCAGCTTGGATCGGTCGCCTGGCTACACCTTC. The chain has TRBV5-4 and TRBJ1-2; D not certain. Trimming pared 0 bases from V and 7 bases from J, leaving 10 bases between. This CDR3 is 13 amino acids long. CDR1 is SGHNT and CDR2 is YYREEE in the germline V gene (reference sequence).

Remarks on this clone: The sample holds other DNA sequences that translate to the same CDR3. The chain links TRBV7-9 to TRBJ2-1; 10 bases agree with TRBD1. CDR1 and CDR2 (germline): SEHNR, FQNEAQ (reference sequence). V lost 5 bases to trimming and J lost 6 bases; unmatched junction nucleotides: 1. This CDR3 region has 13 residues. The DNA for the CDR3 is TGTGCCAGCAGCAGGGACAGGGGCAATGAGCAGTTCTTC. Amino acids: CASSRDRGNEQFF.

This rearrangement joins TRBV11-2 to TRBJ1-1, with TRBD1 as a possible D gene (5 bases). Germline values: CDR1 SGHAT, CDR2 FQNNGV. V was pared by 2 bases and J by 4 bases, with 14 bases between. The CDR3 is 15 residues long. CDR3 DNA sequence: TGTGCCAGCAGCTTATTTCGAGGGGATGGCACTGAAGCTTTCTTT. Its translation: CASSLFRGDGTEAFF.

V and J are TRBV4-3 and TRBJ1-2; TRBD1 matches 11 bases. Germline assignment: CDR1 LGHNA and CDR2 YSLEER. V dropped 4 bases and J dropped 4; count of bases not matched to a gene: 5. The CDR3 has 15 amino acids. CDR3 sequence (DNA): TGCGCCAGCAGCCCGGGACAGGGGGTGGGCTATGGCTACACCTTC. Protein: CASSPGQGVGYGYTF.

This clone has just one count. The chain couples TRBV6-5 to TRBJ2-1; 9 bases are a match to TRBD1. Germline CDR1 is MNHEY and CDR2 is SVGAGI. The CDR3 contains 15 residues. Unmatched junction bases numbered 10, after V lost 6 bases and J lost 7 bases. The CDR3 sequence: CASRPRDRVSNEQFF. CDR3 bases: TGTGCCAGCAGGCCTCGGGACAGGGTTTCAAATGAGCAGTTCTTC.

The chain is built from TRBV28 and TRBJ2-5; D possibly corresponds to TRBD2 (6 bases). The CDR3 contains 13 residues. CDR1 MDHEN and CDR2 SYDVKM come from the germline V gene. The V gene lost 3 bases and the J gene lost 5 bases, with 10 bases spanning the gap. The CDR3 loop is CASSFAGIETQYF. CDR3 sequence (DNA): TGTGCCAGCAGTTTCGCGGGGATTGAGACCCAGTACTTC.

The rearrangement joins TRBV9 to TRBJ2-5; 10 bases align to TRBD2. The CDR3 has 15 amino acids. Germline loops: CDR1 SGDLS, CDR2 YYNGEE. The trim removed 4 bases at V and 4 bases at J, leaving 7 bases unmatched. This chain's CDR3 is CASSPSGSTPETQYF. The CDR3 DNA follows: TGTGCCAGCAGCCCTAGCGGGAGCACCCCAGAGACCCAGTACTTC. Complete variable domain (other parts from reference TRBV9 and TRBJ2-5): DSGVTQTPKHLITATGQRVTLRCSPRSGDLSVYWYQQSLDQGLQFLIQYYNGEERAKGNILERFSAQQFPDLHSELNLSSLELGDSALYFCASSPSGSTPETQYFGPGTRLLVL.

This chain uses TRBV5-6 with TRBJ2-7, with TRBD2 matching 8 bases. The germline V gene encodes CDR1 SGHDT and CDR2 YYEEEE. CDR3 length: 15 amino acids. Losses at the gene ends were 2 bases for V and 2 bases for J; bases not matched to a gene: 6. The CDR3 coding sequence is TGTGCCAGCAGCTTCTTCACTAGCGGTACCTACGAGCAGTACTTC. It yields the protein CASSFFTSGTYEQYF.

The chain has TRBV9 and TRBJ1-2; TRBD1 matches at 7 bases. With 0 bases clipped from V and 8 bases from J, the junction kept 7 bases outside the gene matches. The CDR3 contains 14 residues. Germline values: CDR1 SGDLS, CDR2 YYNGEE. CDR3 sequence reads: CASSVDGDRGGYTF. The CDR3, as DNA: TGTGCCAGCAGCGTAGACGGGGACAGAGGGGGCTACACCTTC.

The CDR3 loop is CASSEPAVNPNEQFF. CDR3 coding DNA: TGTGCCAGCAGTGAACCGGCGGTCAATCCAAATGAGCAGTTCTTC. This chain connects TRBV6-1 to TRBJ2-1; D is unclear. Germline CDR1 and CDR2: MNHNS and SASEGT. Between the trimmed V and J ends, which lost 2 bases and 7 bases, there was a span of 15 bases. CDR3 length: 15 amino acids.